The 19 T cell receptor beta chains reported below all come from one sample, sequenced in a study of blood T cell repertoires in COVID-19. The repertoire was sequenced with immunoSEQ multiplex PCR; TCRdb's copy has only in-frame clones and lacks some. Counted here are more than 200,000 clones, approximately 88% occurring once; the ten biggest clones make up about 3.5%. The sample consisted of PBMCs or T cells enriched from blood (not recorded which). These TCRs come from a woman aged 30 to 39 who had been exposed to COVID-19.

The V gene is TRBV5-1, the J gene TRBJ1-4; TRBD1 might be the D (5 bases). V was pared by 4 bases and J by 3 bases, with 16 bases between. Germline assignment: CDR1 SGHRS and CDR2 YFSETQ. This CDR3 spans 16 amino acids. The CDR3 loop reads CASSPVDSPPNEKLFF. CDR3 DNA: TGCGCCAGCAGCCCAGTAGACAGCCCCCCTAATGAAAAACTGTTTTTT.

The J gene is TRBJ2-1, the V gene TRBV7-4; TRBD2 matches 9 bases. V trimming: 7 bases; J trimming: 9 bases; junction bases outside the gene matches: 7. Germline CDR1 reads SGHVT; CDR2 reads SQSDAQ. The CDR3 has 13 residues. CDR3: CASTVAGDSEQFF. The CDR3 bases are TGTGCCAGCACGGTAGCGGGAGACTCTGAGCAGTTCTTC.

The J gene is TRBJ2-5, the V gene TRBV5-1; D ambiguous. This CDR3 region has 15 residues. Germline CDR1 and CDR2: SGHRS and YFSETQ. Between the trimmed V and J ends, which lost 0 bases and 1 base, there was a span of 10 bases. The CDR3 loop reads CASSLAFTGQETQYF. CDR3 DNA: TGCGCCAGCAGCTTGGCCTTCACGGGCCAAGAGACCCAGTACTTC.

CDR3 nucleotide sequence: TGCGCCAGCAGCCAGACTCAGGCGGGTACGCAGTATTTT. It yields the protein CASSQTQAGTQYF. The J gene is TRBJ2-3, the V gene TRBV4-1; tentatively, D is TRBD2 (5 bases). V lost 3 bases and J 8 bases, leaving 12 bases between the germline ends. Germline loops: CDR1 MGHRA, CDR2 YSYEKL. The CDR3 consists of 13 residues.

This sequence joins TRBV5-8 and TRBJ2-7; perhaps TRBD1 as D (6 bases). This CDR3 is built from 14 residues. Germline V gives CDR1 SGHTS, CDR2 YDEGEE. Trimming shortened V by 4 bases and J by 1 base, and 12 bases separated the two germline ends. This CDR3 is CASSTSGQSYEQYF. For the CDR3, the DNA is TGTGCCAGCAGCACGTCAGGACAGTCCTACGAGCAGTACTTC.

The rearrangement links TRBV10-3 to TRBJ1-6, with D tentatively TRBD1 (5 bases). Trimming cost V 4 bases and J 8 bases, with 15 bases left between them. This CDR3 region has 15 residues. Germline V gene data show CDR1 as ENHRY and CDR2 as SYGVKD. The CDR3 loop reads CAISAGSWGDSPLHF. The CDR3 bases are TGTGCCATCAGTGCGGGCAGTTGGGGGGATTCACCCCTCCACTTT.

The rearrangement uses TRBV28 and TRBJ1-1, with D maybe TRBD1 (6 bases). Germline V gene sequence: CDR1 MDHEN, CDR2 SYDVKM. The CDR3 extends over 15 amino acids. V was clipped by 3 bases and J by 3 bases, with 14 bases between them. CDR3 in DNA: TGTGCCAGCAGTTTGGCCCGACAGGCACACACTGAAGCTTTCTTT. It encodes CASSLARQAHTEAFF.

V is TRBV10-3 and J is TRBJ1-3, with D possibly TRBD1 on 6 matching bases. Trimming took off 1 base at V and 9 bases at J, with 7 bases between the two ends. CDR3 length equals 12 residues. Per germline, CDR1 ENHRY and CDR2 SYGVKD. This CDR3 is CAISELDSTIYF. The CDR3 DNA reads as TGTGCCATCAGTGAGTTGGACAGCACCATATATTTT.

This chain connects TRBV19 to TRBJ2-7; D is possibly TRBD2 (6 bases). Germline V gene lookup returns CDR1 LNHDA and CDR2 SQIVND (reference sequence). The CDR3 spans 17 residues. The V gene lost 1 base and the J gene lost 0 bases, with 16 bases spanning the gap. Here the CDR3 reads CASSIGPAGGSSYEQYF. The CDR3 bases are TGTGCCAGTAGTATAGGACCTGCAGGAGGGAGCTCCTACGAGCAGTACTTC.

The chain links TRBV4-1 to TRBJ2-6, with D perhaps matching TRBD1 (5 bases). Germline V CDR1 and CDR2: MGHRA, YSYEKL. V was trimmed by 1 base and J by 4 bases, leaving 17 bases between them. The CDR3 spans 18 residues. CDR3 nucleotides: TGCGCCAGCAGCCAAGGGACAATCGGGCTGCTGGGGGCCAACGTCCTGACTTTC. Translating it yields CASSQGTIGLLGANVLTF.

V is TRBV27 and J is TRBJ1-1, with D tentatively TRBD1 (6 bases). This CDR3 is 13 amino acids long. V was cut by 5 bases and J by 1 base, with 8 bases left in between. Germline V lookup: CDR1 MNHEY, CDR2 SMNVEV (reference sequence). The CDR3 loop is CASSVQGNTEAFF. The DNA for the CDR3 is TGTGCCAGCAGTGTACAGGGGAACACTGAAGCTTTCTTT.

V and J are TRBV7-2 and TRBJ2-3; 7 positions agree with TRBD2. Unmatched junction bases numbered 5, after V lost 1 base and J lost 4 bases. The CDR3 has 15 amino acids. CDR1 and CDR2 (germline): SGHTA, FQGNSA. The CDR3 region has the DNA TGTGCCAGCAGCTTAGTCGGGAGGTCGGCAGATACGCAGTATTTT. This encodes CASSLVGRSADTQYF.

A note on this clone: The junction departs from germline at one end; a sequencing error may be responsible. The CDR3, as DNA: TGTGCTAGCAGCTCCGGGACTACGAAGCCCTACGAGCAGTACTTC. It translates to CASSSGTTKPYEQYF. The chain carries TRBV7-7 and TRBJ2-7, with 7 positions matching TRBD2. In germline, CDR1 is SSHAT, CDR2 FNYEAQ (reference sequence). CDR3 size: 15 residues.

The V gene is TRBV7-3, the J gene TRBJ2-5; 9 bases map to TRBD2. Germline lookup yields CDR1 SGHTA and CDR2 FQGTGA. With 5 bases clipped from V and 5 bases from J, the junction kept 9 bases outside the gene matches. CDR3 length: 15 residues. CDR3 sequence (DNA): TGTGCCAGCAGCCCCCGTAGCGGGAGCGGCGAGACCCAGTACTTC. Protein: CASSPRSGSGETQYF. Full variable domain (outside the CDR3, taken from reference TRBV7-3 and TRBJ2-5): GAGVSQTPSNKVTEKGKYVELRCDPISGHTALYWYRQSLGQGPEFLIYFQGTGAADDSGLPNDRFFAVRPEGSVSTLKIQRTERGDSAVYLCASSPRSGSGETQYFGPGTRLLVL.

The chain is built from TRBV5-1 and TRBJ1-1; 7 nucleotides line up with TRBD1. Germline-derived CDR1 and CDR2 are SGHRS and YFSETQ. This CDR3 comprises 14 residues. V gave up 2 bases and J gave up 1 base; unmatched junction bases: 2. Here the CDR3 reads CASSFRQGNTEAFF. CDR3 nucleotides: TGCGCCAGCAGCTTCAGACAGGGGAACACTGAAGCTTTCTTT.

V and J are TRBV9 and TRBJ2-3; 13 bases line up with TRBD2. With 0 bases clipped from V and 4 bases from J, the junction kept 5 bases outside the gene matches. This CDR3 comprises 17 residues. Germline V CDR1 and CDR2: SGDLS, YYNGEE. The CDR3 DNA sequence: TGTGCCAGCAGCGTAGGGACTAGCGGGAGTAGCTCAGATACGCAGTATTTT. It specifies CASSVGTSGSSSDTQYF.

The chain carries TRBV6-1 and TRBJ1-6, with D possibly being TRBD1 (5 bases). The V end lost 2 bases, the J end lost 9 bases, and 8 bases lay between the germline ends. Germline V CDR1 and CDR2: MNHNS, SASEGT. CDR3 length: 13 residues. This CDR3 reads CASSESQGSPLHF. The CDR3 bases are TGTGCCAGCAGTGAATCTCAGGGTTCACCCCTCCACTTT.

The CDR3 region has the DNA TGTGCCATTAGGACAAACCAAGAGACCCAGTACTTC. It codes for CAIRTNQETQYF. The gene calls are TRBV10-3 and TRBJ2-5; the D gene is possibly TRBD1 (5 bases). Trimming shortened V by 9 bases and J by 0 bases, and 8 bases separated the two germline ends. From germline, CDR1 is ENHRY and CDR2 SYGVKD. The CDR3 is made up of 12 amino acids.

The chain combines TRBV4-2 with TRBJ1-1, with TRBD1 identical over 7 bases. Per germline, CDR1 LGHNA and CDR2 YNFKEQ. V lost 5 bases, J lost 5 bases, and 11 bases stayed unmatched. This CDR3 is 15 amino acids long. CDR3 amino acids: CASSLQTGERTEAFF. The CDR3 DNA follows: TGTGCCAGCAGCTTACAAACAGGGGAGAGGACTGAAGCTTTCTTT.